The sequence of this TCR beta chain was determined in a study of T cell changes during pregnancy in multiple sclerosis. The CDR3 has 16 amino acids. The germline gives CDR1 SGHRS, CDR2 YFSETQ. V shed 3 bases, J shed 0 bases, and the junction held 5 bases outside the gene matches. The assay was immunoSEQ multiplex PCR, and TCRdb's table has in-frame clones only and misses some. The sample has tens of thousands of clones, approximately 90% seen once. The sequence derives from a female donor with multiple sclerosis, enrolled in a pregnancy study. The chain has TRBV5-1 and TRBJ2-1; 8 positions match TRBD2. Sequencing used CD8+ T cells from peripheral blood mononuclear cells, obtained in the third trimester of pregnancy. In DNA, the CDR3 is TGCGCCAGCAGCTCACTAGCGGATAGCTCCTACAATGAGCAGTTCTTC. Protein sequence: CASSSLADSSYNEQFF.